This T cell receptor (beta chain) comes out of a study of human thymus T cells. Study observations and caveats: Among unrelated individuals, related research reported thymic repertoires that overlapped highly. Gene usage for V and J segments appeared biased in thymic and blood repertoires.

As for this clone: Its matching antigen is unknown.

The CDR3 runs 13 residues. With 6 bases removed from V and 1 base from J, the gap between germline ends came to 9 bases. Germline CDR1 and CDR2: MNHNY and SVGAGI (reference sequence). Method: immunoSEQ multiplex PCR; TCRdb's copy keeps in-frame clones and lacks some. The table lists some 80,000 clones, 90% to 98% of them singletons, with around 0.03% in the top ten. Resections obtained during corrective heart surgery supplied the thymus tissue. This receptor was taken from a boy younger than two with a congenital heart defect but otherwise immunologically healthy. The sequencing sample was made of thymus tissue. The chain joins TRBV6-6 to TRBJ1-1, with D uncertain. The CDR3: CASRSQANTEAFF. CDR3 DNA: TGTGCCAGCAGGTCTCAGGCGAACACTGAAGCTTTCTTT.